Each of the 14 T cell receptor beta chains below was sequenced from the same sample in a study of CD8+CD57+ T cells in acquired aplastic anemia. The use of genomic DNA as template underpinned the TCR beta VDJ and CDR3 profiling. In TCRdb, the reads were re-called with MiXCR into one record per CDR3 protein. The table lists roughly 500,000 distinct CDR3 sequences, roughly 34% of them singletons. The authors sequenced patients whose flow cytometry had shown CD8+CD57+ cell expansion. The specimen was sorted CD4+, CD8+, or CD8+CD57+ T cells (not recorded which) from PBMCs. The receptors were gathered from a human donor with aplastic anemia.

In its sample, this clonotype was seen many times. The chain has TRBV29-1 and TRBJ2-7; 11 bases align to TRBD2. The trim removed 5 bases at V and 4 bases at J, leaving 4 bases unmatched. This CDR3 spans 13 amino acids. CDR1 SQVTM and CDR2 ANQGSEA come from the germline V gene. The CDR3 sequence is CSVLSGRAYEQYF. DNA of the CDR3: TGCAGCGTTCTTAGCGGGAGGGCATACGAGCAGTACTTC.

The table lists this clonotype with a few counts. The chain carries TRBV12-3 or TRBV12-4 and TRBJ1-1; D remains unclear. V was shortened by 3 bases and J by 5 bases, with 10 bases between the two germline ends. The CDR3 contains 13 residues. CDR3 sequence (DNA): TGTGCCAGCAGTTTCGGGGAACGGACTGAAGCTTTCTTT. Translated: CASSFGERTEAFF.

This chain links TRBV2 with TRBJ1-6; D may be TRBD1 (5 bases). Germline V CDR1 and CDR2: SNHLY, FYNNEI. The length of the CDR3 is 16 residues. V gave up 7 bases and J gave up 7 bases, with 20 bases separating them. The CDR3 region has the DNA TGTGCCAGCAAAAGCCTTATCAGGGTGCTAAATTCACCCCTCCACTTT. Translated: CASKSLIRVLNSPLHF.

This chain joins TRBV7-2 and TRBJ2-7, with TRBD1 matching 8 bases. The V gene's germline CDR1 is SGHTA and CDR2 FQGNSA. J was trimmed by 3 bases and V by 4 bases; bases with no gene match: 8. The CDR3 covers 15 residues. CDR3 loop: CASSSRPGQDYEQYF. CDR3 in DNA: TGTGCCAGCAGCTCCAGACCGGGACAGGACTACGAGCAGTACTTC.

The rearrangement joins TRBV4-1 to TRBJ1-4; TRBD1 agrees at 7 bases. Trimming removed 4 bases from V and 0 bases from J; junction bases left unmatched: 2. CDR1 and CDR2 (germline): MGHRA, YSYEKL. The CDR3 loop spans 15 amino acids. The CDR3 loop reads CASSRGQATNEKLFF. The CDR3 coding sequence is TGCGCCAGCAGCCGAGGACAGGCAACTAATGAAAAACTGTTTTTT.

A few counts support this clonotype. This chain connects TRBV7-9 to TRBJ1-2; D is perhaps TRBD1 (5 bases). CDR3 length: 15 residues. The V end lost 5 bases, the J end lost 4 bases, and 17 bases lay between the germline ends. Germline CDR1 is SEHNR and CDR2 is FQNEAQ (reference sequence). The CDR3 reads CASSGRGREIYGYTF. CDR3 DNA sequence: TGTGCCAGCAGCGGCCGGGGCAGAGAGATCTATGGCTACACCTTC. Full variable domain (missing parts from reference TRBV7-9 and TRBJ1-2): DTGVSQNPRHKITKRGQNVTFRCDPISEHNRLYWYRQTLGQGPEFLTYFQNEAQLEKSRLLSDRFSAERPKGSFSTLEIQRTEQGDSAMYLCASSGRGREIYGYTFGSGTRLTVV.

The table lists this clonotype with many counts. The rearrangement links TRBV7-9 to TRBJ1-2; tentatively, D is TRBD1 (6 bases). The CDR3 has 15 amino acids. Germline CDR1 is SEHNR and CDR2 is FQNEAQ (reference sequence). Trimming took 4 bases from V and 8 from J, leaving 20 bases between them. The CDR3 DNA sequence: TGTGCCAGCAGCTCCGGGTGGAAGGGGGAGGACGGCTACACCTTC. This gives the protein CASSSGWKGEDGYTF.

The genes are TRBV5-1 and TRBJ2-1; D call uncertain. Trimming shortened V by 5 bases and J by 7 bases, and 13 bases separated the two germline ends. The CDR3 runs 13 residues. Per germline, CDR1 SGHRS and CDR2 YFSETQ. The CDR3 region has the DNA TGCGCCAGCAGTGTAGCCCTGGGTAATGAGCAGTTCTTC. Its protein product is CASSVALGNEQFF.

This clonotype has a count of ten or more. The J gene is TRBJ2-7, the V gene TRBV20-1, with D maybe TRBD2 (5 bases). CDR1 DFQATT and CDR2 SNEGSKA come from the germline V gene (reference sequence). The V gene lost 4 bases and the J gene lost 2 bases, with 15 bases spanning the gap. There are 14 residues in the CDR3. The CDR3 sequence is CSATVRAPPYEQYF. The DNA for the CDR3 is TGCAGTGCTACCGTGCGGGCACCCCCCTACGAGCAGTACTTC.

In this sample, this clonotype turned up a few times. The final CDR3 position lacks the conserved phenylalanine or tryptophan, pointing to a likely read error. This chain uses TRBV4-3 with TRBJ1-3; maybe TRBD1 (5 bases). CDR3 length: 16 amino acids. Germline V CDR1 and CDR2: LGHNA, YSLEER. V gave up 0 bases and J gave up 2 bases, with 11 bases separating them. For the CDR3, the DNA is TGCGCCAGCAGCCAAGATTCGTCAGGGCCTGGAAACACCATATATCTT. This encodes CASSQDSSGPGNTIYL.

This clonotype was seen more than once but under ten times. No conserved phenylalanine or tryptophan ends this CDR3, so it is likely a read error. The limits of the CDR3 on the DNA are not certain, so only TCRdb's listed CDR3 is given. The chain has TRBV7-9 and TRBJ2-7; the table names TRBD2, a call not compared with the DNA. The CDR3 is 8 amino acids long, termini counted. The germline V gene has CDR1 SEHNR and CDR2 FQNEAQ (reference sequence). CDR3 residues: CASSPIAG.

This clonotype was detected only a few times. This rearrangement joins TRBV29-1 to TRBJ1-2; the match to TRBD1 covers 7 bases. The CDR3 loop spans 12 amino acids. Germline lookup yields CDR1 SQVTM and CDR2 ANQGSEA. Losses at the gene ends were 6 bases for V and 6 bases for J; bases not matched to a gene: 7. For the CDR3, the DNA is TGCAGCGTAGCCGGACAGGCGCATGGCTACACCTTC. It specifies CSVAGQAHGYTF.

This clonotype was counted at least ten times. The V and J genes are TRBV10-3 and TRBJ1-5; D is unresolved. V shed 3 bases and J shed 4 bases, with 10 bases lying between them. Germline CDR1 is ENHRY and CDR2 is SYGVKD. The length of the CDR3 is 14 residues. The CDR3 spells CAISESSLNQPQHF. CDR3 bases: TGTGCCATCAGTGAATCGTCACTTAATCAGCCCCAGCATTTT.

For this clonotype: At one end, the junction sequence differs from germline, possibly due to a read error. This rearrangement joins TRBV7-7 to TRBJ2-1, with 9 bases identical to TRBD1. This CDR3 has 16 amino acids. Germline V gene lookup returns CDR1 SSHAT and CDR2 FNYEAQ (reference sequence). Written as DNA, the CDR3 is TGTGCTAGCAGCTTAGTCCTCGGGACAGGGTTTAGTGAGCAGTTCTTC. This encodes CASSLVLGTGFSEQFF.